Here is one T cell receptor (beta chain) with its context. There are a few counts of this clone. Its antigen remains unidentified. Base qualities are not at hand, and no much larger clone is one base apart. Its CDR3 holds 16 amino acids, cysteine through phenylalanine. Only the CDR3 portion is preserved as DNA: 48 bases, with reading frame beginning at the first base. The V and J ends are trimmed by 6 bases and 6 bases, leaving 24 bases between them. CDR1 and CDR2 were assigned from the germline V gene as LGHNA and YSLEER. The entire amount of isolated RNA was reverse transcribed using the High Capacity cDNA Reverse Transcription Kit, so the sequenced TCRB transcripts were expressed ones. Deep immunoSEQ sequencing was applied to naive, central memory and regulatory T cell samples, giving an average of roughly 3.6 million total reads per sample. After sorted cells were lysed in RLT buffer, RNA was extracted with DNase-treated RNeasy Micro or Mini kits, with the choice depending on cell number. To prevent cross-contamination, every cell subset was processed on its own, while patient and healthy donor samples were processed together. Using the immunoSEQ multiplex PCR, TCRB sequences were amplified from cDNA into 87-bp fragments spanning the CDR3 region. Sequencing of the amplicons was performed on the Illumina HiSeq platform. For the original study's pipeline: PCR bias was computationally corrected using synthetic template baselines, reads within Hamming distance 2 were collapsed, and singletons that could not be merged were discarded. Reads were aligned to IMGT to assign V, D and J genes, CDR3 length, and insertions or deletions at six rearrangement sites. Within each subset, clonotype counts were normalized to the number of sorted cells before true diversity and Gini coefficients were calculated with the tcR R package. The overlap coefficient, calculated on TCRB nucleotide sequences, was used to quantify repertoire sharing. Out-of-frame TCRB sequences from naive cells were analyzed as a proxy for the pre-selection repertoire. As stored in TCRdb, this immuneACCESS dataset retains in-frame rearrangements with V and J assigned. A fraction of the clones does not appear; measured against another copy, unresolved V genes explain less than half of the discrepancy, and the remainder lacks a known reason. That table supplies the V and J calls and clone size; D and trimming were determined from the DNA. Present in this sample are around 500,000 clones, about 10% of which were seen just once. Of the sample, 0.04% to 0.05% falls within the top ten clones.

Each donor gave one peripheral blood draw, averaging approximately 120 mL, which was collected into heparinised tubes. A BD FACSAria II and a panel including CD45RO, CCR7, CD25, CD127, CD95 and CD27 were used to sort naive, central memory, regulatory and stem cell-like memory CD4+ T cells. Every sorted population had a purity above 98%. PBMCs were isolated immediately by Lymphoprep density gradient centrifugation and stained directly without culture. So that batch effects would be minimized, each experiment stained and sorted samples in pairs, pairing one healthy donor with one patient. This specimen belongs to a study of beta chain features in type 1 diabetes (dated by TCRdb to 2017 to 2018). Concerning the study at large: Patients and healthy donors did not differ in mean age, gender distribution, total cell number or subset yield. A total of 85 million to 140 million sorted cells were examined across all samples, and a strong correlation was observed between cell number per subset and RNA yield. In the study, recently diagnosed type 1 diabetes patients and matched healthy donors were compared on the TCRB repertoires of their sorted circulating CD4+ T cell subsets. Regulatory and stem cell-like memory subsets were isolated from only 8 patients and roughly eight healthy donors, whereas naive and central memory subsets came from all 28 donors.

Study-wide conclusions, independent of this receptor: Patients with type 1 diabetes made fewer insertions and deleted more nucleotides at VDJ recombination sites, implying thymic rearrangement abnormalities. Because the HLA sub-analyses included only small numbers of individuals, any influence of HLA type on TCRB rearrangement was left unresolved. Naive, central memory and regulatory TCRB repertoires appeared to be more alike among patients than among healthy donors. PCR may preferentially amplify shorter templates, but because patient and control samples were amplified and corrected together, any resulting skew would affect both groups equally. A moderate but significant shortening of TCRB CDR3 length was observed in type 1 diabetes patients in all four CD4+ subsets. Because cDNA was sequenced instead of genomic DNA, highly expressing activated cells could be over-represented, though the groups showed no difference in activation or CD3 levels.

This receptor chain uses TRBV4-3 and TRBJ2-7, with a tentative D call of TRBD1 or TRBD2, each matching 6 bases. The origin of this receptor is a woman aged 18-29 years in good health. What was sequenced was naive CD4+ T cells from blood. The cell subset or site label corresponds to: true naive CD4+ T cells. The DNA sequence is as follows: TGCGCCAGCAGTCCGGGGGCAGGGGAGATGGGTGGCGAGCAGTACTTC. This translates into CASSPGAGEMGGEQYF.